The clone carrying this T cell receptor beta chain was observed many times. Its antigen is as yet unknown. This sample stems from a study of T cells after yellow fever vaccination. Study as a whole: In the case of low-cell-number fractions, SMART-Seq v4 Ultra Low Input was used for preparation.

V lost 8 bases and J lost 7, with 15 bases in between. The length of the CDR3 is 12 residues. Germline assignment: CDR1 MNHEY and CDR2 SVGAGI. Template switching by 5'RACE produced TCR cDNA, adding a universal primer site and UMIs. TCRdb analysed the 5' RACE reads with MiXCR anew, one entry per CDR3 protein. In the table there are over 110,000 distinct CDR3 sequences, 7% to 9% of which are singletons. Overall study findings and caveats: When the response was secondary, it was weaker but reached its peak faster, day 5 versus 15. Relatively few clonotypes were ones that appeared in both CD4 and CD8 compartments.

The receptor was derived from a man aged 25-45 years who received the YFV17D yellow fever vaccine. The rearrangement joins TRBV6-5 to TRBJ2-7; the D gene is possibly TRBD1 (6 bases). The material sequenced was CD4+ T cells sorted from PBMCs, taken 5 days after the yellow fever booster vaccination. CDR3 sequence: CASSTGSREQYF. The DNA for the CDR3 is TGTGCCAGCTCCACAGGGTCTAGGGAGCAGTACTTC.